The following is a T cell receptor beta chain sequence with its context. The data belong to a study of blood T cell repertoires in COVID-19. Study-level background: There were acute and convalescent COVID-19 samples, and they came from the United States, Italy and Spain. T cells, B-cell-depleted T cells, or PBMCs provided the cDNA or gDNA that served as material.

V was clipped by 7 bases and J by 1 base, with 10 bases between them. The CDR3 is 13 amino acids. Looked up from germline, CDR1 is SNHLY and CDR2 is FYNNEI. Study members were between roughly 18 and 100 years old and lived in 25 or so US regions. Methods used by the authors: The authors estimated nucleated cell counts from reference gene primer amplification. Sequenced by immunoSEQ multiplex PCR; TCRdb stores in-frame clones only, minus some. V and J calls plus clone size are reproduced from that table; the DNA served to infer D and trimming. The data contain approximately 350,000 clones, around 89% of them singletons.

The TCR originated in a man in his late teens or twenties who had recovered from COVID-19. The sequenced material came from PBMCs or T cells enriched from blood (not recorded which). The chain couples TRBV2 to TRBJ1-1; a weak D match, TRBD1 (6 bases). DNA of the CDR3: TGTGCCAGCACTAAGGGGGAGAACACTGAAGCTTTCTTT. It translates to CASTKGENTEAFF.